The source of this T cell receptor (beta chain) is a study of blood T cell repertoires in COVID-19. Participants were aged about 18 to 90 years, lived in around 25 US areas, and enrolled virtually. Membership in each cohort depended on participant-reported clinical history. Donors in Cohort 3 who had recovered were those with two negative PCRs, healthcare professional clearance, or resolution of their symptoms. Clones were sequenced by immunoSEQ multiplex PCR, and TCRdb holds only the in-frame ones, with some missing. The sample yields some 320,000 clones, around 87% seen once. The CDR3 covers 13 residues. Germline V gene lookup returns CDR1 SGHNT and CDR2 YYREEE (reference sequence). The ends lost 4 bases at V and 8 bases at J; junction bases unmatched: 6.

Input material: PBMCs or T cells enriched from blood (not recorded which). The TCR was taken from a woman between 25 and 40 years old who had recovered from COVID-19. The V gene is TRBV5-4, the J gene TRBJ2-3; 8 nucleotides align to TRBD2. The chain's CDR3 is CASSPPGGGTQYF. The CDR3 nucleotides read TGTGCCAGCAGCCCCCCGGGGGGGGGTACGCAGTATTTT. The whole variable domain, remainder taken from reference TRBV5-4 and TRBJ2-3, is ETGVTQSPTHLIKTRGQQVTLRCSSQSGHNTVSWYQQALGQGPQFIFQYYREEENGRGNFPPRFSGLQFPNYSSELNVNALELDDSALYLCASSPPGGGTQYFGPGTRLTVL.